Reported below is one TCR beta chain. Antigen unknown. PCR involved 60 Vbeta and 13 Jbeta primers. Clones were sequenced by immunoSEQ multiplex PCR, and TCRdb holds only the in-frame ones, with some missing. Found here are around 75,000 clones; the top ten clones hold roughly 13%. V shed 2 bases and J 4 bases; nucleotides not matched to a gene: 7. The CDR3 consists of 15 residues. Per germline, CDR1 MNHNS and CDR2 SASEGT. This record comes from a study of cytomegalovirus exposure and HLA in healthy donors. Study observations and caveats: Rare TCR sequences dominated, though some public TCRs recurred in many donors. In a later analysis, DRB1 alleles had the most associated TCRs; HLA-C alleles the fewest.

This receptor was identified in a man in his forties or fifties in good health and CMV-seropositive. The sample consisted of PBMCs. The genes are TRBV6-1 and TRBJ2-5, with 7 bases identical to TRBD2. The CDR3 DNA reads as TGTGCCAGCAGTGAACCTAGCGGACTGGGAGAGACCCAGTACTTC. It specifies CASSEPSGLGETQYF.